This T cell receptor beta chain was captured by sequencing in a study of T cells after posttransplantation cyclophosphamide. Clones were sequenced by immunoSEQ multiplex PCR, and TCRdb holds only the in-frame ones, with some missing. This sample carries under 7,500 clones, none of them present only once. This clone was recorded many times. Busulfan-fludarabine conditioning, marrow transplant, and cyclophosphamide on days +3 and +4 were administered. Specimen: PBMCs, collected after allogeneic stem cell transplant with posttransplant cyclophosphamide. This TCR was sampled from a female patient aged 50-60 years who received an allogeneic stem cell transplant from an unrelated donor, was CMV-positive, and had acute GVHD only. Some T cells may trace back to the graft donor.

The CDR3 region has the DNA TGTGCCAGCAGTGAAGCTGGGACAGGGTGGGGCAGCGGGGAGCTGTTTTTT. Its protein is CASSEAGTGWGSGELFF. V gene TRBV6-1 combines with J gene TRBJ2-2; 9 bases are shared with TRBD1. With 0 bases clipped from V and 7 bases from J, the junction kept 9 bases outside the gene matches. The CDR3 covers 17 residues. Germline lookup yields CDR1 MNHNS and CDR2 SASEGT.